This entry lists 29 T cell receptor beta chains sequenced from one sample in a study of T cell responses to AZD1222 COVID-19 vaccine. Clones were read by immunoSEQ multiplex PCR, and TCRdb kept only the in-frame ones, dropping some. The data hold more than 250,000 clones, with approximately 95% observed a single time. Sample: peripheral blood, taken on day 0 of AZD1222 vaccination. Receptors were obtained from an adult in good health.

The chain uses TRBV3-1 (or the pseudogene TRBV3-2) and TRBJ2-6; no clear D. This CDR3 region has 17 residues. Germline values: CDR1 LGHDT, CDR2 YNNKEL (reference sequence). Between the trimmed V and J ends, which lost 0 bases and 2 bases, there was a span of 11 bases. The CDR3 DNA is TGTGCCAGCAGCCAAGACCCCGCTGACGCTGGGGCCAACGTCCTGACTTTC. It is translated as CASSQDPADAGANVLTF.

The J gene is TRBJ2-7, the V gene TRBV5-1; 9 bases align to TRBD1. Trimming cost V 4 bases and J 5 bases; bases outside gene matches: 10. Germline CDR1 SGHRS, CDR2 YFSETQ. The CDR3 loop spans 15 amino acids. The CDR3 protein is CASSPRDRAGNEQYF. The CDR3 DNA is TGCGCCAGCAGCCCAAGGGACAGGGCAGGCAACGAGCAGTACTTC.

Here the CDR3 DNA reads TGTGCCAGCACCGGAGGCAGGACAGGGGCAGTGTACGAGCAGTACTTC. Its translation is CASTGGRTGAVYEQYF. The rearrangement links TRBV2 to TRBJ2-7; 9 bases agree with TRBD1. In germline, CDR1 is SNHLY, CDR2 FYNNEI. The CDR3 is 16 residues long. Germline trimming cut 7 bases from V and 4 bases from J; bases unmatched to any gene: 14.

The chain uses TRBV21-1 and TRBJ1-2. TRBV21-1 is a recognized pseudogene. The CDR3 is made up of 15 amino acids. CDR3 loop: CASSPWRCNGGGYTF. CDR3 sequence (DNA): TGTGCCAGCAGCCCCTGGCGATGCAATGGGGGTGGCTACACCTTC.

The chain combines TRBV28 with TRBJ1-5; D possibly corresponds to TRBD1 (5 bases). V gave up 5 bases and J gave up 0 bases, with 11 bases separating them. This CDR3 has 15 residues. The germline CDR1 and CDR2 sequences are MDHEN and SYDVKM. CDR3 protein: CASSPRTPSNQPQHF. The DNA for the CDR3 is TGTGCCAGCAGTCCCCGGACACCTAGCAATCAGCCCCAGCATTTT.

The chain uses TRBV28 and TRBJ1-1; 7 bases line up with TRBD1. Germline V CDR1 and CDR2: MDHEN, SYDVKM. This CDR3 comprises 15 residues. V was clipped by 1 base and J by 2 bases; unmatched bases: 4. In DNA, the CDR3 is TGTGCCAGCAGTTTATCCGGGACAGCTAACACTGAAGCTTTCTTT. Its protein product is CASSLSGTANTEAFF.

The chain has TRBV11-3 and TRBJ2-1, with D possibly called TRBD1 or TRBD2 (6 bases each). The ends were cut back, 1 base at V and 9 bases at J, with 16 bases in the middle. The V gene's germline CDR1 is SGHNT and CDR2 YENEEA. The CDR3 is made up of 15 amino acids. CDR3 protein: CASSLGGTRNIEQFF. The CDR3 coding sequence is TGTGCCAGCAGCTTAGGCGGGACAAGGAATATTGAGCAGTTCTTC.

J is TRBJ1-6 and V is TRBV30; D may be TRBD1 (5 bases). With 3 bases removed from V and 6 bases from J, the gap between germline ends came to 12 bases. The CDR3 contains 14 residues. Germline V lookup: CDR1 GTSNPN, CDR2 SVGIG (reference sequence). Written as DNA, the CDR3 is TGTGCCTGGAGCGGTGACAGTGGTAATTCACCCCTCCACTTT. Translating it yields CAWSGDSGNSPLHF. Full variable domain (missing parts from reference TRBV30 and TRBJ1-6): SQTIHQWPATLVQPVGSPLSLECTVEGTSNPNLYWYRQAAGRGLQLLFYSVGIGQISSEVPQNLSASRPQDRQFILSSKKLLLSDSGFYLCAWSGDSGNSPLHFGNGTRLTVT.

This sequence joins TRBV7-8 and TRBJ2-6, with 15 positions matching TRBD2. The CDR3 is made up of 19 amino acids. Per the germline V gene, CDR1 is SGHVS and CDR2 is FQNEAQ. J gave up 0 bases and V 5 bases, and 5 bases lay outside the gene matches. The CDR3 spells CASSGRTSGGASGANVLTF. The DNA for the CDR3 is TGTGCCAGCAGCGGTCGGACTAGCGGGGGGGCCTCTGGGGCCAACGTCCTGACTTTC.

This chain joins TRBV10-1 and TRBJ1-1; D is perhaps TRBD1 (5 bases). Germline V lookup: CDR1 WNHNN, CDR2 SYGVQD (reference sequence). Deletions cut 5 bases from V and 6 bases from J, with 13 bases between. There are 13 residues in the CDR3. The CDR3 spells CASSKTQGAEAFF. The CDR3 DNA reads as TGCGCCAGCAGTAAAACACAAGGGGCTGAAGCTTTCTTT.

Points on this clone: The junction shows a germline mismatch at one end, possibly a read error. The chain employs TRBV19 and TRBJ2-1, with D possibly TRBD1 on 7 matching bases. The length of the CDR3 is 11 residues. CDR1 is LNHDA and CDR2 is SQIVND in the germline V gene (reference sequence). The CDR3: CASRGGQSLIF. The DNA for the CDR3 is TGTGCCAGTAGGGGGGGACAGTCGTTGATCTTC.

The chain uses TRBV21-1 and TRBJ1-5; TRBD1 is the table's D call, not checked against the DNA. TRBV21-1 is a listed pseudogene. The CDR3 is 19 residues long. The CDR3 sequence: CASSKALSRGHQPNQPQHF. For the CDR3, the DNA is TGTGCCAGCAGCAAAGCGCTTTCACGGGGACACCAGCCCAATCAGCCCCAGCATTTT.

The V gene is TRBV28, the J gene TRBJ1-1, with D uncertain. V was cut by 6 bases and J by 3 bases, with 5 bases left in between. This CDR3 is built from 11 residues. Germline CDR1 and CDR2: MDHEN and SYDVKM. In DNA, the CDR3 is TGTGCCAGCAGATCCTACACTGAAGCTTTCTTT. Its translation: CASRSYTEAFF. Supplemented by reference TRBV28 and TRBJ1-1, the full variable domain reads DVKVTQSSRYLVKRTGEKVFLECVQDMDHENMFWYRQDPGLGLRLIYFSYDVKMKEKGDIPEGYSVSREKKERFSLILESASTNQTSMYLCASRSYTEAFFGQGTRLTVV.

This clone was seen once. V and J are TRBV7-9 and TRBJ1-5, with D unresolved. Germline V gene lookup returns CDR1 SEHNR and CDR2 FQNEAQ (reference sequence). The CDR3 length is 12 residues. V was trimmed by 6 bases and J by 9 bases, leaving 12 bases between them. The CDR3 protein is CASSQLRGPQHF. CDR3 nucleotides: TGTGCCAGCAGTCAGCTCCGAGGGCCCCAGCATTTT.

The chain carries TRBV5-1 and TRBJ1-4; no clear D gene. Looked up from germline, CDR1 is SGHRS and CDR2 is YFSETQ. The V gene lost 3 bases and the J gene lost 0 bases, with 12 bases spanning the gap. This CDR3 comprises 16 residues. The CDR3 protein is CASSSGSKATNEKLFF. The CDR3 nucleotides are TGCGCCAGCAGCTCGGGGTCGAAAGCAACTAATGAAAAACTGTTTTTT.

The chain has TRBV10-3 and TRBJ2-1; possibly TRBD1 or TRBD2 for D (5 bases each). CDR3 length: 15 residues. V was cut by 0 bases and J by 0 bases, with 6 bases left in between. Germline V gives CDR1 ENHRY, CDR2 SYGVKD. The CDR3 protein is CAISESGVSYNEQFF. CDR3 nucleotide sequence: TGTGCCATCAGTGAGTCGGGGGTCTCCTACAATGAGCAGTTCTTC.

This chain uses TRBV18 with TRBJ1-4, with TRBD1 matching 8 bases. The CDR3 is made up of 15 amino acids. After removal of 4 bases from V and 0 bases from J, the junction contained 1 base not matched to a gene. Germline V gene data show CDR1 as KGHSH and CDR2 as LQKENI. In DNA, the CDR3 is TGTGCCAGCTCACTACAGGGGGCAACTAATGAAAAACTGTTTTTT. Its translation: CASSLQGATNEKLFF.

The chain employs TRBV4-1 and TRBJ2-7, with no clear D. The V and J ends lost 0 bases and 6 bases respectively, with 9 bases between them. The CDR3 extends over 13 amino acids. Germline V gene lookup returns CDR1 MGHRA and CDR2 YSYEKL. CDR3 residues: CASSQEPVGEQYF. The DNA of the CDR3 is TGCGCCAGCAGCCAAGAGCCCGTGGGCGAGCAGTACTTC.

The rearrangement links TRBV4-3 to TRBJ1-1; 7 nucleotides agree with TRBD1. V trimming: 6 bases; J trimming: 4 bases; junction bases outside the gene matches: 14. Per germline, CDR1 LGHNA and CDR2 YSLEER. The CDR3 spans 16 residues. In nucleotides, the CDR3 is TGCGCCAGCAGGGACCTCCGGGGGCAGGGGGGCACTGAAGCTTTCTTT. Its protein is CASRDLRGQGGTEAFF.

The genes are TRBV7-7 and TRBJ2-3; TRBD1 matches 9 bases. The V gene end was trimmed by 4 bases and the J gene end by 6 bases; junction bases not matched to a gene: 8. The length of the CDR3 is 15 residues. The germline gives CDR1 SSHAT, CDR2 FNYEAQ (reference sequence). This CDR3 reads CASSSGQGQGDTQYF. The CDR3 coding sequence is TGTGCCAGCAGCTCTGGACAGGGGCAGGGGGATACGCAGTATTTT.

The chain has TRBV3-1 (or the pseudogene TRBV3-2) and TRBJ2-7; the D is unclear. Trimming stripped 1 base from V and 3 bases from J, with 13 bases between. The germline V gene encodes CDR1 LGHDT and CDR2 YNNKEL (reference sequence). CDR3 length equals 15 residues. The CDR3 nucleotides read TGTGCCAGCAGCCAAGGCCAGGCCGGAGACTACGAGCAGTACTTC. Its translation is CASSQGQAGDYEQYF.

This clone showed up just once. The gene calls are TRBV3-1 (or the pseudogene TRBV3-2) and TRBJ2-5; the D gene could be TRBD1 or TRBD2 (5 bases each). This CDR3 is built from 13 residues. V was clipped by 4 bases and J by 7 bases, with 13 bases between them. CDR1 LGHDT and CDR2 YNNKEL come from the germline V gene (reference sequence). The CDR3 coding sequence is TGTGCCAGCAGCCTTGGGACCAGAGGGACCCAGTACTTC. Encoded protein: CASSLGTRGTQYF.

V is TRBV28 and J is TRBJ2-2; TRBD1 matches at 11 bases. Germline V gene data show CDR1 as MDHEN and CDR2 as SYDVKM. Trimming cost V 3 bases and J 6 bases; bases outside gene matches: 3. The CDR3 is 15 residues long. CDR3: CASSFRDRGAGELFF. The CDR3 DNA follows: TGTGCCAGCAGTTTCCGGGACAGGGGGGCCGGGGAGCTGTTTTTT.

The chain couples TRBV7-2 to TRBJ2-5, with D unresolved. The CDR3 is 14 residues long. V was clipped by 5 bases and J by 4 bases, with 14 bases between them. The germline CDR1 and CDR2 sequences are SGHTA and FQGNSA. CDR3 protein: CASSRPPRRETQYF. The CDR3 nucleotides are TGTGCCAGCAGCCGCCCCCCCCGTCGAGAGACCCAGTACTTC. Together with reference TRBV7-2 and TRBJ2-5, the CDR3 gives the full variable domain: GAGVSQSPSNKVTEKGKDVELRCDPISGHTALYWYRQSLGQGLEFLIYFQGNSAPDKSGLPSDRFSAERTGGSVSTLTIQRTQQEDSAVYLCASSRPPRRETQYFGPGTRLLVL.

The chain employs TRBV6-5 and TRBJ1-3; weak D call: TRBD1 (5 bases). V lost 7 bases and J lost 2, with 12 bases in between. The CDR3 is 14 residues long. The germline CDR1 and CDR2 sequences are MNHEY and SVGAGI. For the CDR3, the DNA is TGTGCCAGCACTAAACCAGGGACTGGAAACACCATATATTTT. Translated, it gives CASTKPGTGNTIYF.

V is TRBV11-2 and J is TRBJ1-2, with D perhaps TRBD1 (5 bases). Germline V CDR1 and CDR2: SGHAT, FQNNGV. CDR3 length: 15 residues. The V end was cut by 5 bases, the J end by 0 bases, with 13 bases between. CDR3 sequence reads: CASSALKGPNYGYTF. CDR3 in DNA: TGTGCCAGCAGCGCCCTGAAGGGGCCTAACTATGGCTACACCTTC.

The genes are TRBV5-1 and TRBJ2-7, with TRBD1 identical over 7 bases. The CDR3 is made up of 13 amino acids. Germline-derived CDR1 and CDR2 are SGHRS and YFSETQ. The trim removed 9 bases at V and 5 bases at J, leaving 11 bases unmatched. The chain's CDR3 is CANRGQVIHEQYF. The CDR3 bases are TGCGCCAACCGAGGACAGGTGATCCACGAGCAGTACTTC.

This chain uses TRBV10-3 with TRBJ2-1; the match to TRBD1 covers 9 bases. The CDR3 is 16 residues long. CDR1 and CDR2 from the germline V gene are ENHRY and SYGVKD. J lost 5 bases, V lost 3 bases, and 8 bases had no gene match. The CDR3, as DNA: TGTGCCATCAGTGAAAGAGGGACAGGGAGCGACAATGAGCAGTTCTTC. It specifies CAISERGTGSDNEQFF.

The chain employs TRBV4-1 and TRBJ2-3, with no clear D. V gave up 0 bases and J gave up 2 bases, with 9 bases separating them. The CDR3 has 15 residues. Germline CDR1 reads MGHRA; CDR2 reads YSYEKL. CDR3: CASSQDYRFTDTQYF. CDR3 DNA: TGCGCCAGCAGCCAAGATTATAGATTCACAGATACGCAGTATTTT.